These 4 T cell receptor beta chains were sequenced from one sample in a study of blood T cell repertoires in COVID-19. Profiled with immunoSEQ multiplex PCR; TCRdb holds only in-frame clones, not every one. The data contain around 240,000 clones, around 90% of them singletons. The sample taken for sequencing was PBMCs or T cells enriched from blood (not recorded which). These receptors came from a man aged 45 to 65 who had been exposed to COVID-19.

The sample holds one count of this clone. The gene calls are TRBV7-2 and TRBJ2-5; 8 bases map to TRBD2. The V gene end was trimmed by 5 bases and the J gene end by 5 bases; junction bases not matched to a gene: 4. This CDR3 is 13 amino acids long. The V gene's germline CDR1 is SGHTA and CDR2 FQGNSA. This CDR3 is CASSRSGDETQYF. DNA for the CDR3: TGTGCCAGCAGCCGTAGCGGGGATGAGACCCAGTACTTC.

The CDR3 nucleotides read TGTGCCAGCAGCGTCCGTGGAGCGAACACTGAAGCTTTCTTT. Amino acid sequence: CASSVRGANTEAFF. V usage is TRBV5-6 and J usage is TRBJ1-1; D gene unclear. V was pared by 4 bases and J by 1 base, with 11 bases between. Germline CDR1 and CDR2: SGHDT and YYEEEE. The CDR3 runs 14 residues.

V and J are TRBV5-1 and TRBJ1-3; TRBD1 matches 8 bases. This CDR3 has 17 amino acids. Germline V gives CDR1 SGHRS, CDR2 YFSETQ. V was clipped by 3 bases and J by 0 bases; unmatched bases: 8. This CDR3 reads CASSSLTGDVSGNTIYF. The CDR3, as DNA: TGCGCCAGCAGCTCGTTGACAGGGGACGTCTCTGGAAACACCATATATTTT.

This sequence joins TRBV28 and TRBJ1-4; 10 positions match TRBD1. Germline loops: CDR1 MDHEN, CDR2 SYDVKM. The CDR3 consists of 13 residues. V lost 10 bases to trimming and J lost 5 bases; unmatched junction nucleotides: 4. The CDR3 DNA reads TGTGCCACTAGGACAGGGGGGAATGAAAAACTGTTTTTT. It specifies CATRTGGNEKLFF.